This is a list of T cell receptor beta chains from one sample in a study of blood T cell repertoires in COVID-19. Measured with immunoSEQ multiplex PCR; TCRdb has only the in-frame clones, and not every one. The table has about 48,000 clones, 90% seen once. The specimen sequenced was peripheral blood. Receptors originate from a man between 65 and 80 years old with acute or convalescent COVID-19. Both conserved end residues are part of each CDR3. D genes are given only for firm matches. Clone size appears in some rows only: once, few, many, or a class for an expanded clone.

TRBJ2-1 | . | TRBV12-3/TRBV12-4 | . | TGTGCCAGCAGTTTAAACAGGAACAATGAGCAGTTCTTC | CASSLNRNNEQFF
TRBJ1-5 | . | TRBV2 | . | TGTGCCAGCAGTGAAGCGCGGTGGGTGAGCAATCAGCCCCAGCATTTT | CASSEARWVSNQPQHF
TRBJ2-3 | . | TRBV4-1 | . | TGCGCCAGCAGTCTCAGAGGGCCCCTTGAAATACCAGATACGCAGTATTTT | CASSLRGPLEIPDTQYF
TRBJ1-5 | once | TRBV5-6 | . | TGTGCCAGCAGCTTGGGAGGCCCCGGCAGGGGAGGGTTTAATCAGCCCCAGCATTTT | CASSLGGPGRGGFNQPQHF
TRBJ2-5 | . | TRBV5-4 | . | TGTGCCAGCAGCTTGGGGCAGGGGGGCGAGACCCAGTACTTC | CASSLGQGGETQYF
TRBJ1-1 | . | TRBV18 | TRBD1 | TGTGCCAGCTCCCCCAGGGGGCGCGATATAACTGAAGCTTTCTTT | CASSPRGRDITEAFF
TRBJ1-2 | . | TRBV30 | TRBD1 | TGTGCCAGTAACAGGGGGCAGAGCTATGGCTACACCTTC | CASNRGQSYGYTF
TRBJ1-4 | . | TRBV5-8 | . | TGTGCCAGCAGCTTAAGATTTACAGGGAAAAATGAAAAACTGTTTTTT | CASSLRFTGKNEKLFF
TRBJ2-7 | . | TRBV6-5 | TRBD1 | TGTGCCAGCAGGACAGGGAAACCCTACGAGCAGTACTTC | CASRTGKPYEQYF
TRBJ2-7 | . | TRBV18 | . | TGTGCCAGCTCACCGGACACAACCTACGAGCAGTACTTC | CASSPDTTYEQYF
TRBJ2-7 | . | TRBV4-2 | TRBD1 | TGTGCCAGCAGCCACCAACCGGGACAGGGGGCGCCGGGGGAGCAGTACTTC | CASSHQPGQGAPGEQYF
TRBJ1-1 | . | TRBV4-2 | . | TGTGCCAGCAGCCAAGATCGTGCAGGGAGGAGTATGCCTTTCTTT | CASSQDRAGRSMPFF
TRBJ1-1 | . | TRBV14 | . | TGTGCCAGCAGTCGTCAGGGGAACACTGAAGCTTTCTTT | CASSRQGNTEAFF
TRBJ1-2 | once | TRBV7-2 | . | TGTGCCAGCAGCTCCAGTGCAGGGTTGGACTATGGCTACACCTTC | CASSSSAGLDYGYTF
TRBJ2-6 | . | TRBV2 | TRBD1 | TGTGCCAGCATCGTGACAGGGGCATCCTCTGGGGCCAACGTCCTGACTTTC | CASIVTGASSGANVLTF
TRBJ2-3 | . | TRBV2 | TRBD2 | TGTGCCAGCAGTTGGGGGGGGGTTAGAAGCACAGATACGCAGTATTTT | CASSWGGVRSTDTQYF
TRBJ1-5 | once | TRBV30 | TRBD1 | TGTGCCTGGAGTGCCGGACAGGGGGCCCTTAAAGATCAGCCCCAGCATTTT | CAWSAGQGALKDQPQHF
TRBJ2-1 | . | TRBV27 | . | TGTGCCAGCAGTTTGTACGGGATTGATGAGCAGTTCTTC | CASSLYGIDEQFF
TRBJ2-1 | . | TRBV11-2 | . | TGTGCCAGCAGCTTAAACAGGGCCAGCCCCCAGTTCTTC | CASSLNRASPQFF
TRBJ2-1 | . | TRBV19 | . | TGTGCCAGTAGTATAGAGGGCGCAGGGGACAATGAGCAGTTCTTC | CASSIEGAGDNEQFF
TRBJ2-2 | . | TRBV2 | . | TGTGCCAGCAGTGAGCAGTATCGAGAGCTGTTTTTT | CASSEQYRELFF
TRBJ2-2 | . | TRBV28 | TRBD1 | TGTGCCAGCAGTCGGGACAGGGGGGTGGACACCGGGGAGCTGTTTTTT | CASSRDRGVDTGELFF
TRBJ1-2 | . | TRBV9 | . | TGTGCCAGCAGCGTAGGCAGTCGGATGACAGTCTATGGCTACACCTTC | CASSVGSRMTVYGYTF
TRBJ1-5 | . | TRBV4-3 | . | TGCGCCAGCAGCCAAGATCTCACAGGGCTGAATCAGCCCCAGCATTTT | CASSQDLTGLNQPQHF
TRBJ1-4 | . | TRBV10-1 | . | TGCGCCAGGCAGGTCCCGGGGGAAAAACTGTTTTTT | CARQVPGEKLFF
TRBJ2-7 | . | TRBV7-8 | . | TGTGCCAGCAGCCGGAGGGACGGGAGCTCCTACGAGCAGTACTTC | CASSRRDGSSYEQYF
TRBJ1-4 | . | TRBV27 | . | TGTGCCAGCAGTCCGAGCATGGCAACTAATGAAAAACTGTTTTTT | CASSPSMATNEKLFF
TRBJ1-6 | once | TRBV18 | . | TGTGCCAGCTCACCACCGGGGGCGCCCGATAATTCACCCCTCCACTTT | CASSPPGAPDNSPLHF
TRBJ2-7 | few | TRBV7-9 | . | TGTGCCAGCAGCTTAGGGTTAGGACAGAAAATCGAGCAGTACTTC | CASSLGLGQKIEQYF
TRBJ2-7 | . | TRBV5-8 | . | TGTGCCAGCAGCATAAGACAGAGCTCCTACGAGCAGTACTTC | CASSIRQSSYEQYF
TRBJ2-7 | . | TRBV5-4 | TRBD2 | TGTGCCAGCAGCATATCCGGGACTAGCCGGTCCTACGAGCAGTACTTC | CASSISGTSRSYEQYF
TRBJ1-2 | once | TRBV30 | . | TGTGCCTGGCAGAAGGGACTCCAGACGGGTTGCACCTTC | CAWQKGLQTGCTF
TRBJ2-3 | . | TRBV7-2 | . | TGTGCCAGCAGCCCCGGTCCTAGCACAGATACGCAGTATTTT | CASSPGPSTDTQYF
TRBJ1-1 | . | TRBV19 | . | TGTGCCAGTAGTATAGATGGGCCCCTGGGGAACACTGAAGCTTTCTTT | CASSIDGPLGNTEAFF
TRBJ1-5 | . | TRBV30 | . | TGTGCCTGGAGTGTATTGGGGGCAGGCAATCAGCCCCAGCATTTT | CAWSVLGAGNQPQHF
TRBJ1-2 | . | TRBV19 | TRBD1 | TGTGCCAGTAGTAAAGGCAGGGGGGTCTATGGCTACACCTTC | CASSKGRGVYGYTF
TRBJ1-1 | few | TRBV19 | TRBD1 | TGTGCCAGTACCTGGGGGGACAGTCTTAACACTGAAGCTTTCTTT | CASTWGDSLNTEAFF
TRBJ1-2 | once | TRBV6-1 | . | TGTGCCAGCAGTGAAGTGGCAGGGTCGGGCTATGGCTACACCTTC | CASSEVAGSGYGYTF
TRBJ2-7 | . | TRBV19 | . | TGTGCCAGTAGCCGACGCGGGACAGCGGGTTACGAGCAGTACTTC | CASSRRGTAGYEQYF
TRBJ1-2 | . | TRBV19 | . | TGTGCCAGTAGTTCAACAGGGTTCGTGCGATACACCTTC | CASSSTGFVRYTF
TRBJ2-2 | . | TRBV6-1 | TRBD2 | TGTGCCAGCAGTGAAGCGCTTCTAAGGCGGGGGGGCACCGGGGAGCTGTTTTTT | CASSEALLRRGGTGELFF
TRBJ1-3 | . | TRBV18 | . | TGTGCCAGCTCACGGGTCCCGGAGGGCTCTGGAAACACCATATATTTT | CASSRVPEGSGNTIYF
TRBJ2-5 | . | TRBV15 | . | TGTGCCACCAGCAGAGTTGGGAGGACCCAGTACTTC | CATSRVGRTQYF
TRBJ2-3 | once | TRBV27 | . | TGTGCCAGCGGGTCTGGGCGGGGAATCACAGATACGCAGTATTTT | CASGSGRGITDTQYF
TRBJ1-3 | . | TRBV7-2 | TRBD1 | TGTGCCAGCAGCTTATCCGGGACAGGGGGCTCTGGAAACACCATATATTTT | CASSLSGTGGSGNTIYF
TRBJ1-5 | . | TRBV5-1 | . | TGCGCCAGCAGGATTCGGGGGGCGGGTCAGCCCCAGCATTTT | CASRIRGAGQPQHF
TRBJ2-7 | . | TRBV7-8 | . | TGTGCCAGATTAGCAAGGGGGGGAGGGTCCTACGAGCAGTACTTC | CARLARGGGSYEQYF
TRBJ1-5 | once | TRBV5-1 | . | TGCGCCAGCACCCGAGACGGGGTGCCAGCTGATTCTCAGCCCCAGCATTTT | CASTRDGVPADSQPQHF
TRBJ2-7 | . | TRBV28 | TRBD1 | TGTGCCAGCAGTTTGCCGGGACAGGGGGCCTACGAGCAGTACTTC | CASSLPGQGAYEQYF
TRBJ2-1 | . | TRBV3-1/TRBV3-2 | TRBD1 | TGTGCCAGCAGCCCCTGGACCGGGACAGGGCAATTAGCCACCTACAATGAGCAGTTCTTC | CASSPWTGTGQLATYNEQFF
TRBJ1-1 | . | TRBV5-4 | TRBD1 | TGTGCCAGCAGCTCCCGGGACAGGGGGCGTTGGACTGAAGCTTTCTTT | CASSSRDRGRWTEAFF
TRBJ2-7 | once | TRBV13 | . | TGTGCCAGCAGCTTGGACGGACAGAACTACGAGCAGTACTTC | CASSLDGQNYEQYF
TRBJ2-7 | few | TRBV7-2 | . | TGTGCCAGCAGCTTTTACACCTCCTACGAGCAGTACTTC | CASSFYTSYEQYF
TRBJ2-3 | . | TRBV5-5 | TRBD2 | TGTGCCAGCAGCCCCCCTGGACTAGCGGGGGCGGGAGATACGCAGTATTTT | CASSPPGLAGAGDTQYF
TRBJ1-1 | few | TRBV12-3/TRBV12-4 | TRBD1 | TGTGCCAGCAGCACTCGACAGGGGCGAGCTTTCTTT | CASSTRQGRAFF
TRBJ2-7 | . | TRBV19 | TRBD1 | TGTGCCAGTAGTACCCGGACAGGACCCTACGAGCAGTACTTC | CASSTRTGPYEQYF
TRBJ2-3 | . | TRBV2 | . | TGTGCCAGCAGTGGCACCGGGAGCGAGTTTGATACGCAGTATTTT | CASSGTGSEFDTQYF
TRBJ2-2 | . | TRBV19 | . | TGTGCCAGTATTCATATGGCCGGAGCCGGGGAGCTGTTTTTT | CASIHMAGAGELFF